This entry describes one T cell receptor beta chain. Its antigen is still unknown. The source of the sample is a study of post-analysis software for immune sequencing data. About the study: Progressive-relapsing, secondary progressive and relapsing-remitting multiple sclerosis were among the disease courses included. Study results and limitations: Relative to controls, patients with multiple sclerosis showed significantly lower normalized Chao1 diversity. Same-batch samples co-clustered strongly by F measure.

cDNA libraries for TCR beta contained unique molecular identifiers. The yield from about 1 to 10 million T cells was about 500,000 cDNA molecules in total. TCRdb re-called the PCR reads through MiXCR, storing one row per CDR3 protein. In the table there are hundreds of thousands of distinct CDR3 sequences, approximately 50% of which are singletons. This clonotype originated in a girl between 10 and 17 years old with multiple sclerosis. Source material: blood.

The CDR3 is CSARRDRGGEQFF. CDR3 nucleotide sequence: TGCAGTGCTAGACGGGACAGGGGAGGTGAGCAGTTCTTC. The chain recombines TRBV20-1 with TRBJ2-1, with 10 bases fitting TRBD1. V dropped 2 bases and J dropped 9; count of bases not matched to a gene: 4. The CDR3 is 13 amino acids. CDR1 DFQATT and CDR2 SNEGSKA come from the germline V gene (reference sequence).